This T cell receptor (beta chain) emerged from a study of OX40 agonist ivuxolimab in advanced cancers. The method was immunoSEQ multiplex PCR; TCRdb's version includes in-frame clones alone and lacks a portion of them. Of around 150,000 clones in the sample, about 92% are singletons; the top ten hold 0.9% to 1.2%. The CDR3 sequence is 13 residues long. Germline CDR1 is SGHTA and CDR2 is FQGTGA. With 2 bases removed from V and 5 bases from J, the gap between germline ends came to 9 bases. This TCR derives from an adult with an advanced solid tumor such as melanoma, head and neck, liver or kidney cancer. The chain links TRBV7-3 to TRBJ2-5; D is ambiguous. The specimen comprised CD4+ or CD8+ T cells sorted from blood, sampled in a trial of the OX40 agonist ivuxolimab. CDR3 protein: CASSLFLGETQYF. CDR3 DNA sequence: TGTGCCAGCAGCTTATTCCTCGGGGAGACCCAGTACTTC.